The 10 T cell receptor beta chains given below trace back to one sample, sequenced in a study of beta chain features in type 1 diabetes. Expressed TCRB transcripts were sequenced after all isolated RNA was converted to cDNA. Method: immunoSEQ multiplex PCR; TCRdb's copy keeps in-frame clones and lacks some. Of more than 20,000 clones in the sample, about 72% were seen once. The source material was Tregs from blood. These receptors all come from a woman in her thirties or forties in good health.

V usage is TRBV5-8 and J usage is TRBJ2-1, with TRBD1 matching 9 bases. Unmatched junction bases numbered 4, after V lost 3 bases and J lost 9 bases. The germline V gene has CDR1 SGHTS and CDR2 YDEGEE. The CDR3 is made up of 13 amino acids. DNA of the CDR3: TGTGCCAGCAGCTGGGACAGGGTGGTTGAGCAGTTCTTC. This gives the protein CASSWDRVVEQFF.

V usage is TRBV19 and J usage is TRBJ2-2; no clear D gene. Germline V gene lookup returns CDR1 LNHDA and CDR2 SQIVND (reference sequence). Trimming cost V 7 bases and J 2 bases, with 11 bases left between them. This CDR3 region has 14 residues. CDR3 loop: CASISRSNTGELFF. DNA of the CDR3: TGTGCCAGTATCTCTAGGAGTAACACCGGGGAGCTGTTTTTT. The full variable domain, with the rest looked up from reference TRBV19 and TRBJ2-2, is DGGITQSPKYLFRKEGQNVTLSCEQNLNHDAMYWYRQDPGQGLRLIYYSQIVNDFQKGDIAEGYSVSREKKESFPLTVTSAQKNPTAFYLCASISRSNTGELFFGEGSRLTVL.

This sequence joins TRBV19 and TRBJ2-2, with a tentative D call TRBD2 (6 bases). Germline assignment: CDR1 LNHDA and CDR2 SQIVND (reference sequence). This CDR3 spans 16 amino acids. Trimming took 3 bases from V and 1 from J, leaving 12 bases between them. The CDR3 bases are TGTGCCAGTAGTATGGGTCTAGCGAGGAACACCGGGGAGCTGTTTTTT. Protein sequence: CASSMGLARNTGELFF.

The chain links TRBV7-2 to TRBJ2-3, with D hard to call. The ends were cut back, 0 bases at V and 6 bases at J, with 10 bases in the middle. The CDR3 length is 14 residues. Germline V gives CDR1 SGHTA, CDR2 FQGNSA. CDR3 DNA sequence: TGTGCCAGCAGCTTAGCGAGGATCTCGGATACGCAGTATTTT. Translation gives CASSLARISDTQYF. Filled out from reference TRBV7-2 and TRBJ2-3, the complete variable domain reads GAGVSQSPSNKVTEKGKDVELRCDPISGHTALYWYRQSLGQGLEFLIYFQGNSAPDKSGLPSDRFSAERTGGSVSTLTIQRTQQEDSAVYLCASSLARISDTQYFGPGTRLTVL.

The count of this clone is one. The CDR3 DNA is TGTGCCAGCAGCTTGGCTGGACTAGCGGGCCAAGAGACCCAGTACTTC. Residues: CASSLAGLAGQETQYF. The chain couples TRBV11-2 to TRBJ2-5; 11 bases are shared with TRBD2. The CDR3 loop spans 16 amino acids. Trimming at V came to 3 bases and at J to 1 base, leaving 4 bases not matched to a gene. The germline V gene has CDR1 SGHAT and CDR2 FQNNGV.

This clone was observed a handful of times. The genes are TRBV7-2 and TRBJ1-2, with D uncertain. CDR3 length: 13 residues. V was clipped by 4 bases and J by 9 bases, with 15 bases between them. Per the germline V gene, CDR1 is SGHTA and CDR2 is FQGNSA. DNA for the CDR3: TGTGCCAGCAGCTCCCGTCCTAGCTTGAGCTACACCTTC. Protein sequence: CASSSRPSLSYTF.

In DNA form, the CDR3 reads TGTGCCAGCAGCTTCGGTCGGGGGGGAGAGACCCAGTACTTC. It encodes CASSFGRGGETQYF. The V and J genes are TRBV7-2 and TRBJ2-5; 8 nucleotides match TRBD2. V lost 3 bases and J lost 4; bases outside the gene matches: 4. Germline V gene data show CDR1 as SGHTA and CDR2 as FQGNSA. The CDR3 has 14 amino acids.

The V gene is TRBV5-1, the J gene TRBJ2-7; TRBD2 matches 9 bases. This CDR3 contains 13 residues. V dropped 4 bases and J dropped 7; count of bases not matched to a gene: 6. Germline V gene lookup returns CDR1 SGHRS and CDR2 YFSETQ. CDR3: CASSPGLAREQYF. The CDR3 DNA reads TGCGCCAGCAGCCCGGGACTAGCTCGTGAGCAGTACTTC.

This chain joins TRBV27 and TRBJ2-7, with TRBD1 matching over 8 bases. V dropped 7 bases and J dropped 2; count of bases not matched to a gene: 4. CDR1 is MNHEY and CDR2 is SMNVEV in the germline V gene (reference sequence). The CDR3 covers 13 residues. Here the CDR3 DNA reads TGTGCCAGCAAGAACAGGGGGACCTACGAGCAGTACTTC. Protein product: CASKNRGTYEQYF.

The chain uses TRBV19 and TRBJ1-2; D unresolved. The CDR3 sequence is 10 residues long. Germline-derived CDR1 and CDR2 are LNHDA and SQIVND (reference sequence). V was cut by 6 bases and J by 10 bases, with 9 bases left in between. The CDR3 nucleotides read TGTGCCAGTAGGGCCGGGTACTACACCTTC. Translated, it gives CASRAGYYTF.